A single T cell receptor (beta chain) is shown here with its context. Antigen unknown. From germline, CDR1 is SQVTM and CDR2 ANQGSEA. Deletions cut 5 bases from V and 1 base from J, with 14 bases between. The CDR3 runs 14 residues. This sample was taken from a study of blood T cells in healthy people across ages. Findings and limits, study-wide: Whereas aged donors had fewer naive CD4+ cells, long-lived donors had more of them and higher diversity. CMV infection status of these donors was not known. Roughly linearly, TCR beta diversity per million T cells fell as age increased.

Using a J-beta primer mix together with a sample-barcoded 5' primer, a second PCR was run for about 6 to 11 cycles. A single record per CDR3 protein comes from TCRdb applying MiXCR to the 5' RACE reads. There are roughly 1,700,000 distinct CDR3 sequences in the sample; 25% to 30% occur only once, and roughly 8% lies in the top ten. This sequence joins TRBV29-1 and TRBJ1-1, with D possibly TRBD1 on 5 matching bases. The receptor was derived from a woman aged 25 to 39 in good health. The source material was blood. CDR3 loop: CSVPTVGENTEAFF. The CDR3 DNA reads as TGCAGCGTTCCCACCGTGGGGGAGAACACTGAAGCTTTCTTT.